The subject of this entry is one T cell receptor (beta chain). Its antigen remains unknown. Selected positively for CCR7 and CD45RO-negative, naive CD8 cells excluded terminally differentiated effector memory CD45RA+ cells. Profiling relied on immunoSEQ multiplex PCR, and the TCRdb table lists in-frame clones only, not all of them. The sample gives about 580,000 clones, 98% of which show up once; 0.3% is in the top ten. The data stem from a study of shared clonotypes between healthy human individuals. The wider study: CD8 memory received one plate per donor, CD8 naive two, CD4 memory three and CD4 naive three.

CDR1 is SGDLS, CDR2 YYNGEE, per germline. This CDR3 has 15 amino acids. The ends were cut back, 4 bases at V and 5 bases at J, with 19 bases in the middle. Findings and caveats of the study: The study generally estimated greater richness for naive than memory subsets. An expected dependence of interdonor clonotype sharing on sequencing depth was noted.

The receptor's source is a man aged 25 to 40 in good health. The sequencing sample was made of naive CD8+ T cells sorted from blood. The rearrangement joins TRBV9 to TRBJ2-7, with TRBD1 as a possible D gene (6 bases). The CDR3, as DNA: TGTGCCAGCAGCCCCGTCCCGGACAGTGTCGACGAGCAGTACTTC. It translates to CASSPVPDSVDEQYF. Filled out from reference TRBV9 and TRBJ2-7, the complete variable domain reads DSGVTQTPKHLITATGQRVTLRCSPRSGDLSVYWYQQSLDQGLQFLIQYYNGEERAKGNILERFSAQQFPDLHSELNLSSLELGDSALYFCASSPVPDSVDEQYFGPGTRLTVT.